These T cell receptor beta chains were read from a single sample in a study of shared clonotypes between healthy human individuals. Measured with immunoSEQ multiplex PCR; TCRdb has only the in-frame clones, and not every one. The sample yields 2 million to 2.5 million clones, under 97% seen once. Sequencing was done on a sample of naive CD4+ T cells sorted from blood. These receptors originate from a man between 18 and 29 years old in good health. The CDR3 runs from the conserved cysteine through the conserved F or W.

CTSSRQGRTDTQYF	TRBV1	TRBJ2-3
CASSRGNYGYTF	TRBV18	TRBJ1-2
CSVSAGRGEEKLFF	TRBV29-1	TRBJ1-4
CASSLGGGGGYEQYF	TRBV5-4	TRBJ2-7
CASSLMAGRSTDTQYF	TRBV7-3	TRBJ2-3
CASSLRGAGTVFNEQFF	TRBV11-2	TRBJ2-1
CASSLTGQSYEQYF	TRBV7-3	TRBJ2-7
CAIRGQGKDYEQYF	TRBV10-3	TRBJ2-7
CASSPGRSSAGELFF	TRBV18	TRBJ2-2
CATSKYGGHNEQFF	TRBV15	TRBJ2-1
CASSLSSTGVANTEAFF	TRBV28	TRBJ1-1
CSVEHRLQTSYNEQFF	TRBV29-1	TRBJ2-1
CASSGGTVSTYEQYF	TRBV6-6	TRBJ2-7
CASSSGTSGNNEQFF	TRBV7-7	TRBJ2-1
CASSWGGGITEAFF	TRBV27	TRBJ1-1
CASSFIASGVPAYEQYF	TRBV11-2	TRBJ2-7
CASSRRQGDYNEQFF	TRBV18	TRBJ2-1
CASSRSPGQAAGNTIYF	TRBV5-1	TRBJ1-3
CASSAGWNTEAFF	TRBV6-5	TRBJ1-1
CSVGRFTPAKNIQYF	TRBV29-1	TRBJ2-4
CASRQGADTQYF	TRBV6-6	TRBJ2-3
CAWNAGSSYEQYF	TRBV30	TRBJ2-7
CASSVRERGDTQYF	TRBV4-1	TRBJ2-3
CASSSYGTDARYFTDTQYF	TRBV7-8	TRBJ2-3
CASSWAVQETQYF	TRBV7-9	TRBJ2-5
CASSPGSSGNTIYF	TRBV18	TRBJ1-3
CAWSSGGGDTQYF	TRBV30	TRBJ2-3
CASSPQGLEGTQYF	TRBV9	TRBJ2-5
CASSMGPKGSEAFF	TRBV9	TRBJ1-1
CASSTRTGGNTIYF	TRBV5-6	TRBJ1-3
CASSVMRGFLEQYF	TRBV6-1	TRBJ2-7